This TCR beta chain was sequenced for a study of cytomegalovirus exposure and HLA in healthy donors. Study information: Of the donors genotyped, about 410 in all, 65% to 90% fell in the Caucasian-associated ancestry cluster. Study results and limitations: Likely technical artifact: a cluster of highly shared sequence variants.

The PCR made use of 60 Vbeta and 13 Jbeta primers. Repertoires were generated with immunoSEQ multiplex PCR, while TCRdb's copy carries only in-frame clones and drops some. This sample yields some 87,000 clones, of which over 70% are seen a single time; roughly a fifth belongs to the top ten. Germline CDR1 reads SNHLY; CDR2 reads FYNNEI. V was cut by 6 bases and J by 6 bases, with 12 bases left in between. This CDR3 is built from 14 residues. Although they were nominally healthy when sampled, donors likely had unrecorded immune exposures. Note on this clone: Its antigen is undetermined.

Sequencing input: PBMCs. This chain links TRBV2 with TRBJ1-6, with a tentative D call TRBD1 (5 bases). This TCR was sampled from a woman in her forties in good health and CMV-seropositive. The CDR3 DNA reads as TGTGCCAGCAGCCGGGACGGGGGTAATTCACCCCTCCACTTT. This codes for CASSRDGGNSPLHF.